This section outlines one T cell receptor beta chain sequence together with its context. The antigen it binds to is not known. Qualities for individual bases were not recorded, and no much larger clone is one base off. This sample stems from a study of Graves' ophthalmopathy and Graves' hyperthyroidism (dated by TCRdb to 2016 to 2019). Turning to the overall study: A patient counted as having stable hyperthyroidism if there was no progression to ophthalmopathy within 18 months of follow-up. For independent validation, a separate cohort was made up of around 19 hyperthyroidism patients plus 17 patients who later progressed from hyperthyroidism to ophthalmopathy. Once sampling was done, hyperthyroidism patients were given methimazole at a starting dose of 30 mg daily, while ophthalmopathy patients were given high-dose intravenous methylprednisolone. In total, over 130 blood samples were TCR-sequenced: approximately 42 ophthalmopathy, 80 or so hyperthyroidism and approximately 17 hyperthyroidism-to-ophthalmopathy patients. To explore V-J signatures that distinguish ophthalmopathy from hyperthyroidism, a discovery set of roughly 98 patients was enrolled, made up of 40 to 45 with ophthalmopathy and some 58 with stable hyperthyroidism. The study used TCR beta repertoire signatures to distinguish Graves' ophthalmopathy from Graves' hyperthyroidism and to predict progression to ophthalmopathy. In a handful of hyperthyroidism patients, the T-cell repertoire of thyroid tissue was compared with the T-cell repertoire of blood. On the study overall, not on this receptor specifically: In cross-validation, the 13-signature model distinguished ophthalmopathy from stable hyperthyroidism with 87.88% sensitivity and 81.08% specificity, while in the test set the corresponding values were about 80% and 75%. Among expanded thyroid clonotypes with frequency above 0.001, most also showed up in blood, which suggests that blood repertoires may reflect the thyroid immune response. In validation, the model predicted ophthalmopathy progression with 55% to 71% sensitivity and 72.22% specificity; some 13 predicted patients were CT-confirmed with GO in a median of around 6 months. Sample size was not statistically predetermined, and group allocation was not concealed from the investigators.

Patients with hyperthyroidism were aged 18 to 65 years, had been newly diagnosed, and had a disease duration of less than 2 months. Patients were excluded if they had other autoimmune diseases, uncontrolled infections, pregnancy or lactation. Clinical symptoms, serum thyroxine, TRAb, thyroid ultrasound and orbital computed tomography were used for diagnosis. Total RNA was extracted with Trizol reagent and quality-checked on an Agilent 2100 Bioanalyzer. TCR beta CDR3 regions were amplified from RNA transcripts for repertoire sequencing. HTBI primers and the Qiagen OneStep RT-PCR kit were used in a first-round RT-PCR, which was followed by a second-round multiplex PCR, size selection and purification. Libraries were sequenced paired-end with 100 bp reads on an Illumina HiSeq2000. On the study's bioinformatics: SOAPnuke was used for read processing, and reads with adapters, uncalled bases, a mean Phred below 15, or no exact constant-primer or identifier match were discarded. High-quality paired reads were merged with COPE v1.2.5. Each unique nucleotide sequence was treated as a clonotype, and MiTCR v1.1 was used to align the clonotypes to the IMGT TRB V, D and J references. The analysis was limited to V-J combinations with a frequency above 0.0001, which together covered 98% to 99.2% of repertoires. For each V-J combination, a TCR clonal expansion and chaos score was defined as F50 clonal expansion divided by the chaos observed in the TCRdist matrix. Welch's t-statistics and random forest were used to reduce features to about a dozen V-J combinations, which were fed into a naive Bayes classifier. Thyroid-blood repertoire similarity was quantified with the Morisita-Horn index. TCRdb itself trimmed the public reads at Q25 with fastp, ran MiXCR and retained productive beta chains. Each CDR3 protein gets just one entry, which takes the most common genes and DNA from the rows behind it. What appears here as the V and J calls and clone size reflects TCRdb's work, not the paper's. Recorded for this sample are over a million distinct CDR3 sequences; roughly two fifths of them occurred a single time. The leading ten clones occupy roughly 11% of the sample.

Sequenced: peripheral blood or thyroid tissue (not recorded which). The TCR originated in an adult man with Graves' hyperthyroidism.

The CDR3 reads CSLEAGANVLTF. Read as DNA, the sequence is TGCAGCCTGGAGGCGGGGGCCAACGTCCTGACTTTC. Recombination joined TRBV29-1 with TRBJ2-6; the best D guess is TRBD2, with 5 bases matching. CDR1 and CDR2 (SQVTM, ANQGSEA) derive from the germline V gene. The junction shows trimming of 8 bases on V and 4 bases on J, plus 9 bases between the germline ends. The CDR3 goes from the cysteine to the phenylalanine over 12 residues. This entry keeps only the CDR3 DNA: 36 bases, framed from base 1.